This TCR beta chain derives from a study of cytomegalovirus exposure and HLA in healthy donors. Trimming stripped 6 bases from V and 5 bases from J, with 19 bases between. The CDR3 length is 15 residues. Germline V gives CDR1 MDHEN, CDR2 SYDVKM. Remarks on this clone: Its antigen is not known.

This table comes from immunoSEQ multiplex PCR, and its TCRdb copy is limited to in-frame clones, with some not included. Among around 170,000 clones listed, 88% were seen once. Points from the study as a whole: Cytomegalovirus status, reportedly, was diagnosed with high specificity and sensitivity by the classifier. The study listed approximately 160 cytomegalovirus-associated TCR beta chains.

The sample comprised PBMCs. This TCR was sampled from a man between 18 and 35 years old in good health and CMV-seronegative. This chain links TRBV28 with TRBJ1-1; TRBD1 might be the D (5 bases). As DNA, the CDR3 is TGTGCCAGCAGACAACGGGGGAGGAGTGAAACTGAAGCTTTCTTT. Protein sequence: CASRQRGRSETEAFF. The complete variable domain, with remaining parts taken from reference TRBV28 and TRBJ1-1, reads DVKVTQSSRYLVKRTGEKVFLECVQDMDHENMFWYRQDPGLGLRLIYFSYDVKMKEKGDIPEGYSVSREKKERFSLILESASTNQTSMYLCASRQRGRSETEAFFGQGTRLTVV.